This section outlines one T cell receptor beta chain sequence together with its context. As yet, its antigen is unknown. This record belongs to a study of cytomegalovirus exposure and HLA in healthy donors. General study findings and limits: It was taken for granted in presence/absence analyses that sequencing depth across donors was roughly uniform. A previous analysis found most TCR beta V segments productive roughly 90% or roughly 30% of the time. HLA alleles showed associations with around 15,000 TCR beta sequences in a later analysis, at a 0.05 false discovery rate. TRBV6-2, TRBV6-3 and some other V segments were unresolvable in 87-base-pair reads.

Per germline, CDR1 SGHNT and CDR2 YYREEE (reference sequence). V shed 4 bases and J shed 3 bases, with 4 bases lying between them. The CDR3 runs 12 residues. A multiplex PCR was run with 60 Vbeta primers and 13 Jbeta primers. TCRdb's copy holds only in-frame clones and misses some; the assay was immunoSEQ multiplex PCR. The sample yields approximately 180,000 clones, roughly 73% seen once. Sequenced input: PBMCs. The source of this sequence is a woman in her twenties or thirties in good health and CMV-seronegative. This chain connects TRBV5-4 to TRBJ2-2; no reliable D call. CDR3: CASSPYTGELFF. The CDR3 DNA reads TGTGCCAGCAGCCCATACACCGGGGAGCTGTTTTTT. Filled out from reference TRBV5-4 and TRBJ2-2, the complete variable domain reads ETGVTQSPTHLIKTRGQQVTLRCSSQSGHNTVSWYQQALGQGPQFIFQYYREEENGRGNFPPRFSGLQFPNYSSELNVNALELDDSALYLCASSPYTGELFFGEGSRLTVL.